The 14 T cell receptor beta chains below were found in one sample sequenced in a study of shared clonotypes between healthy human individuals. TCRdb's copy holds only in-frame clones and misses some; the assay was immunoSEQ multiplex PCR. The data show around 2.5 million clones, roughly 93% seen once. The material sequenced was naive CD4+ T cells from PBMCs. Subset: CD45RA+ positively selected. These TCRs come from a young man in good health. Some clones in this sample may be carry-over from other donors' samples.

This rearrangement joins TRBV4-2 to TRBJ2-3, with 8 bases fitting TRBD2. Trimming took 10 bases from V and 6 from J; bases not matched to a gene: 18. This CDR3 contains 16 residues. Germline-derived CDR1 and CDR2 are LGHNA and YNFKEQ. Written as DNA, the CDR3 is TGTGCCACGCATTCTGGGGCTAGCGGGTACGGGGATACGCAGTATTTT. This sequence encodes CATHSGASGYGDTQYF.

Only one count was recorded for this clone. This chain joins TRBV5-1 and TRBJ1-1; unclear D gene. Trimming took off 4 bases at V and 4 bases at J, with 14 bases between the two ends. CDR1 is SGHRS, CDR2 YFSETQ, per germline. The CDR3 has 14 amino acids. The CDR3 is CASSPSNGITEAFF. CDR3 nucleotides: TGCGCCAGCAGCCCCTCGAACGGAATCACTGAAGCTTTCTTT.

The chain is built from TRBV29-1 and TRBJ2-1; D gene unclear. Trimming took off 5 bases at V and 2 bases at J, with 13 bases between the two ends. Germline V gene data show CDR1 as SQVTM and CDR2 as ANQGSEA. The CDR3 is 14 amino acids. Here the CDR3 DNA reads TGCAGCGTTTTTGGCGGTACAACCTACAATGAGCAGTTCTTC. Protein product: CSVFGGTTYNEQFF.

The J gene is TRBJ2-3, the V gene TRBV5-4, with 9 bases that match TRBD1. J gave up 3 bases and V 4 bases, and 3 bases lay outside the gene matches. The CDR3 runs to 14 residues. Per the germline V gene, CDR1 is SGHNT and CDR2 is YYREEE (reference sequence). In nucleotides, the CDR3 is TGTGCCAGCAGCAAGGACAGGGGAACAGATACGCAGTATTTT. Its translation is CASSKDRGTDTQYF.

This clone was counted a single time. V usage is TRBV9 and J usage is TRBJ1-4, with D possibly matching TRBD1 (6 bases). V dropped 6 bases and J dropped 1 base, with 10 bases sitting between them. The CDR3 length is 14 residues. The V gene's germline CDR1 is SGDLS and CDR2 YYNGEE. CDR3 sequence reads: CASTEGGTNEKLFF. CDR3 nucleotide sequence: TGTGCCAGCACCGAGGGGGGAACTAATGAAAAACTGTTTTTT.

This clone was observed once. V gene TRBV6-1 combines with J gene TRBJ2-7, with D possibly matching TRBD1 (5 bases). Germline-derived CDR1 and CDR2 are MNHNS and SASEGT. The germline V and J ends were trimmed by 6 bases and 0 bases, with 15 bases remaining between them. The CDR3 loop spans 15 amino acids. CDR3 protein: CASRAGRTYSYEQYF. The DNA for the CDR3 is TGTGCCAGCAGGGCAGGGCGAACCTACTCCTACGAGCAGTACTTC.

On this clone itself: This CDR3 is also generated by other DNA sequences in the sample. The CDR3 coding sequence is TGTGCCAGCTCACCCGATCTTAACTATGGCTACACCTTC. Residues: CASSPDLNYGYTF. This sequence joins TRBV18 and TRBJ1-2; D gene uncertain. The CDR3 runs 13 residues. Looked up from germline, CDR1 is KGHSH and CDR2 is LQKENI. With 3 bases removed from V and 1 base from J, the gap between germline ends came to 6 bases.

The chain employs TRBV4-3 and TRBJ1-6; TRBD1 matches 7 bases. The V gene's germline CDR1 is LGHNA and CDR2 YSLEER. Trimming cost V 3 bases and J 8 bases; bases outside gene matches: 10. The CDR3 covers 16 residues. The CDR3, as DNA: TGCGCCAGCAGCCACTCCTCATCCGGGACAGATTCACCCCTCCACTTT. Protein: CASSHSSSGTDSPLHF.

The V gene is TRBV5-1, the J gene TRBJ2-1; possible D gene TRBD2, 7 bases. The CDR3 totals 16 residues. Germline V gene data show CDR1 as SGHRS and CDR2 as YFSETQ. V lost 4 bases to trimming and J lost 4 bases, with 18 bases between them. CDR3 in DNA: TGCGCCAGCAGCCCGCCAGGGGCGCGGGGGTACAATGAGCAGTTCTTC. Translated, it gives CASSPPGARGYNEQFF.

The chain links TRBV28 to TRBJ2-1; 14 bases fit TRBD2. The CDR3 runs 16 residues. The V gene's germline CDR1 is MDHEN and CDR2 SYDVKM. Trimming removed 8 bases from V and 9 bases from J; junction bases left unmatched: 12. The CDR3 DNA follows: TGTGCCAGCCAAGAGGGACTAGCGGGAGAAGCGGGTGAGCAGTTCTTC. Protein: CASQEGLAGEAGEQFF.

The chain joins TRBV7-3 to TRBJ2-1; no firm D call. Germline CDR1 SGHTA, CDR2 FQGTGA. There are 14 residues in the CDR3. Trimming took off 5 bases at V and 6 bases at J, with 14 bases between the two ends. CDR3 in amino acids: CASSPQSGSNEQFF. CDR3 sequence (DNA): TGTGCCAGCAGCCCCCAATCCGGTTCCAATGAGCAGTTCTTC.

The rearrangement joins TRBV5-1 to TRBJ2-7; 9 bases agree with TRBD1. With 2 bases clipped from V and 6 bases from J, the junction kept 9 bases outside the gene matches. CDR1 is SGHRS and CDR2 is YFSETQ in the germline V gene. The CDR3 runs 15 residues. CDR3 sequence: CASSFPGQGNGEQYF. The CDR3, as DNA: TGCGCCAGCAGCTTCCCGGGACAGGGAAATGGCGAGCAGTACTTC.

Points on this clone: Other DNA sequences in the sample encode the same CDR3. This chain links TRBV2 with TRBJ2-3; 7 bases map to TRBD2. Germline CDR1 reads SNHLY; CDR2 reads FYNNEI. The ends lost 9 bases at V and 2 bases at J; junction bases unmatched: 8. The CDR3 sequence is 14 residues long. The CDR3 DNA is TGTGCCAGTCGGGCTAGCGGATCCACAGATACGCAGTATTTT. Amino acid sequence: CASRASGSTDTQYF.

This chain joins TRBV4-1 and TRBJ2-3; D might be TRBD1 or TRBD2, each matching 6 bases. The CDR3 spans 16 residues. V lost 1 base and J lost 3, with 14 bases in between. Germline CDR1 is MGHRA and CDR2 is YSYEKL. CDR3 region: CASSQATGAGTDTQYF. CDR3 DNA sequence: TGCGCCAGCAGCCAAGCTACGGGGGCGGGAACAGATACGCAGTATTTT.